The text below deals with one T cell receptor beta chain. Clones were read by immunoSEQ multiplex PCR, and TCRdb kept only the in-frame ones, dropping some. The table records some 15,000 clones, roughly 93% of them present only once. The data stem from a study of graft-versus-host responses after intestinal transplantation. CDR1 MGHRA and CDR2 YSYEKL come from the germline V gene. V gave up 1 base and J gave up 9 bases; unmatched junction bases: 9. The CDR3 covers 15 residues. The material sequenced was PBMCs, taken approximately 35 months after intestinal transplantation. V gene TRBV4-1 combines with J gene TRBJ2-5; 9 nucleotides agree with TRBD1. The sequence was collected from a human patient who received an intestinal transplant, so some T cells may come from the graft donor. The CDR3: CASSQGDRDAGAQYF. CDR3 nucleotides: TGCGCCAGCAGCCAAGGGGACAGGGACGCCGGGGCCCAGTACTTC.